This T cell receptor beta chain was sequenced for a study of shared clonotypes between healthy human individuals. Study-level background: Every donor yielded three CD4 naive, three CD4 memory, two CD8 naive and one CD8 memory plate.

CD45RO-negative, CCR7-selected cells formed the naive CD8 fraction, which excluded terminally differentiated effector memory CD45RA+ cells. Caucasian adults living in Nashville, Tennessee, provided all samples. Trimming removed 5 bases at V and 6 bases at J, with 12 bases between. Germline CDR1 is MNHEY and CDR2 is SMNVEV (reference sequence). The length of the CDR3 is 13 residues. Execution of the assay was at deep level. The repertoire was sequenced with immunoSEQ multiplex PCR; TCRdb's copy has only in-frame clones and lacks some. The data hold about 870,000 clones, with around 92% observed a single time. This clone appeared a single time.

The sequence derives from a man aged 25 to 45 in good health. The sample comprised naive CD8+ T cells sorted from blood. The V call is TRBV27, the J call TRBJ2-3; D gene uncertain. In DNA form, the CDR3 reads TGTGCCAGCAGTAGTGCTCGGATTGATACGCAGTATTTT. Translated, it gives CASSSARIDTQYF.